The rows below give T cell receptor beta chains drawn from one sample of a study of early T cells in non-severe SARS-CoV-2 infection. One entry per CDR3 protein, called by TCRdb with MiXCR from the 5' RACE reads. The sample lists 35,000 to 40,000 distinct CDR3 sequences; approximately 6% were seen once. Source material: whole blood. The receptors come from an adult who was a healthcare worker with PCR-confirmed SARS-CoV-2 infection or an uninfected control (not recorded which). The CDR3 runs from the conserved cysteine through the conserved F or W. The D gene is left open where the match is weak. Size is omitted from some rows. Given values are once, few, many or a class for expanded clones.

14,TRBV20-1,.,many,TRBJ1-1,CSARDRQGHSEAFF,TGCAGTGCTAGAGATCGCCAGGGGCACTCTGAAGCTTTCTTT
13,TRBV29-1,.,.,TRBJ2-3,CSVGPRGPDTQYF,TGCAGCGTCGGGCCTCGAGGTCCAGATACGCAGTATTTT
16,TRBV5-6,.,medium-sized,TRBJ1-6,CASSPFAGAGGSPLHF,TGTGCCAGCAGCCCATTCGCGGGGGCTGGTGGTTCACCCCTCCACTTT
14,TRBV5-1,.,many,TRBJ1-5,CASSLEGVNQPQHF,TGCGCCAGCAGCTTGGAGGGAGTCAATCAGCCCCAGCATTTT
13,TRBV19,.,many,TRBJ2-7,CASSRGALYEQYF,TGTGCCAGTAGTCGGGGGGCCCTCTACGAGCAGTACTTC
18,TRBV27,.,many,TRBJ1-3,CASSSTRVGAVSGNTIYF,TGTGCCAGCAGTTCGACAAGGGTCGGGGCGGTCTCTGGAAACACCATATATTTT
15,TRBV30,TRBD2,many,TRBJ2-5,CAWAQAGGAQETQYF,TGTGCCTGGGCTCAGGCGGGGGGAGCTCAAGAGACCCAGTACTTC
15,TRBV5-4,TRBD1,many,TRBJ2-5,CASSFRQGTAETQYF,TGTGCCAGCAGTTTCCGACAGGGAACCGCAGAGACCCAGTACTTC
17,TRBV6-6,TRBD1,.,TRBJ2-1,CASSYSSEGAFYNEQFF,TGTGCCAGCAGTTACTCGAGCGAGGGGGCTTTCTACAATGAGCAGTTCTTC
13,TRBV7-3,TRBD1,many,TRBJ1-6,CASSSTGGSPLHF,TGTGCCAGCAGCTCGACAGGGGGATCACCCCTCCACTTT
14,TRBV20-1,.,.,TRBJ1-1,CSARVGAANTEAFF,TGCAGTGCTAGAGTTGGGGCGGCGAACACTGAAGCTTTCTTT
13,TRBV15,TRBD1,many,TRBJ2-7,CATNRQGTHEQYF,TGTGCCACCAATCGACAGGGAACCCACGAGCAGTACTTC
17,TRBV10-3,.,many,TRBJ2-1,CAISESGGVKSYNEQFF,TGTGCCATCAGTGAGTCGGGGGGAGTTAAGTCCTACAATGAGCAGTTCTTC
13,TRBV5-1,.,many,TRBJ2-7,CASARGAKDEQYF,TGCGCCAGCGCCCGAGGGGCCAAGGACGAGCAGTACTTC
12,TRBV29-1,TRBD1,many,TRBJ2-7,CSAMTGTSLQYF,TGCAGCGCTATGACAGGGACGAGTCTTCAGTACTTC
14,TRBV5-1,.,many,TRBJ1-2,CASSLGVQNSGYTF,TGCGCCAGCAGCTTGGGCGTCCAAAATAGTGGCTACACCTTC
14,TRBV29-1,TRBD1,many,TRBJ1-1,CSVSTGQSNTEAFF,TGCAGCGTTTCGACGGGACAGTCGAACACTGAAGCTTTCTTT
13,TRBV10-2,.,.,TRBJ1-1,CASSESGETEAFF,TGCGCCAGCAGTGAGTCTGGGGAAACTGAAGCTTTCTTT
13,TRBV29-1,.,many,TRBJ2-5,CSVTRGMTETQYF,TGCAGCGTCACGAGGGGGATGACTGAGACCCAGTACTTC
14,TRBV7-8,.,many,TRBJ2-3,CASSLEGYTDTQYF,TGTGCCAGCAGCCTAGAGGGGTACACAGATACGCAGTATTTT
15,TRBV6-2/TRBV6-3,TRBD2,many,TRBJ2-1,CASVGGESSYNEQFF,TGTGCCAGCGTCGGGGGGGAGAGCTCCTACAATGAGCAGTTCTTC
15,TRBV12-3/TRBV12-4,TRBD1,.,TRBJ2-3,CASNLGQVHTDTQYF,TGTGCCAGCAATCTGGGACAGGTTCACACAGATACGCAGTATTTT
17,TRBV27,TRBD1,few,TRBJ1-6,CASSKNSGTGDNSPLHF,TGTGCCAGCAGCAAAAACTCCGGGACAGGGGATAATTCACCCCTCCACTTT
15,TRBV7-2,.,many,TRBJ1-2,CASSSVFERPDGYTF,TGTGCCAGCAGCTCCGTCTTTGAGAGGCCCGATGGCTACACCTTC
15,TRBV7-2,TRBD1,many,TRBJ1-5,CASSLGQGSNQPQHF,TGTGCCAGCAGCTTAGGACAGGGGAGCAATCAGCCCCAGCATTTT
14,TRBV24-1,.,many,TRBJ2-1,CATSAPSTSNEQFF,TGTGCCACCAGTGCGCCTTCGACTAGCAATGAGCAGTTCTTC
15,TRBV6-4,TRBD2,medium-sized,TRBJ2-1,CASSDSLAGGNEQFF,TGTGCCAGCAGTGACTCACTAGCGGGAGGGAATGAGCAGTTCTTC
12,TRBV29-1,.,many,TRBJ1-2,CSVEGTEAGYTF,TGCAGCGTTGAAGGGACGGAGGCGGGCTACACCTTC
15,TRBV6-2/TRBV6-3,.,few,TRBJ2-7,CASTHPGWGADEQYF,TGTGCCAGCACCCACCCAGGATGGGGGGCCGACGAGCAGTACTTC
16,TRBV5-6,TRBD1,many,TRBJ2-1,CASSLVGRGPGNEQFF,TGTGCCAGCAGCTTGGTGGGAAGGGGGCCGGGGAATGAGCAGTTCTTC
12,TRBV4-2,.,many,TRBJ1-4,CASRNRDEKLFF,TGTGCCAGCAGGAACAGGGACGAAAAACTGTTTTTT
12,TRBV29-1,.,many,TRBJ2-7,CSVAMASYEQYF,TGCAGCGTTGCTATGGCCAGCTACGAGCAGTACTTC
15,TRBV7-6,TRBD2,few,TRBJ2-1,CASSPDAGEGNEQFF,TGTGCCAGCAGCCCTGACGCCGGGGAGGGCAATGAGCAGTTCTTC
12,TRBV12-3/TRBV12-4,.,many,TRBJ2-7,CASSPQGYEQYF,TGTGCCAGCAGTCCACAGGGATACGAGCAGTACTTC
12,TRBV29-1,.,many,TRBJ2-7,CSVLGPYYEQYF,TGCAGCGTCTTGGGACCTTACTACGAGCAGTACTTC
15,TRBV7-8,.,many,TRBJ2-1,CASRNWDTRTNEQFF,TGTGCCAGCCGGAACTGGGACACGCGGACAAATGAGCAGTTCTTC
15,TRBV20-1,.,many,TRBJ2-7,CSARDLARGAYEQYF,TGCAGTGCTAGAGATTTAGCCAGGGGGGCCTACGAGCAGTACTTC
15,TRBV10-3,.,many,TRBJ2-4,CAISESRASKNIQYF,TGTGCCATCAGTGAGTCAAGGGCTAGCAAAAACATTCAGTACTTC
15,TRBV7-2,.,many,TRBJ2-1,CASSLAYSSYNEQFF,TGTGCCAGCAGCTTAGCTTATAGTTCCTACAATGAGCAGTTCTTC
12,TRBV6-5,.,many,TRBJ2-5,CASNRDEETQYF,TGTGCCAGCAATCGAGACGAAGAGACCCAGTACTTC
15,TRBV9,.,many,TRBJ2-7,CASSVAGDRRYEQYF,TGTGCCAGCAGCGTAGCAGGCGACAGGAGGTACGAGCAGTACTTC
14,TRBV30,TRBD2,few,TRBJ2-3,CAWRGLAGTDTQYF,TGTGCCTGGAGAGGACTAGCGGGCACAGATACGCAGTATTTT